This TCR beta chain was sequenced for a study of blood T cell repertoires in COVID-19. Study information: Spain, Italy and the United States supplied samples that represented acute and convalescent COVID-19. PBMCs, B-cell-depleted T cells, or T cells were the source of the cDNA or gDNA that made up the material.

Germline CDR1 and CDR2: SEHNR and FQNEAQ (reference sequence). V was pared by 6 bases and J by 4 bases, with 9 bases of the junction left unmatched. This CDR3 has 16 amino acids. Original analysis: For nucleated cells, counts were estimated from reference gene primer amplification. Using immunoSEQ multiplex PCR, the repertoire was profiled, and TCRdb retains in-frame clones only, with some absent. That table is the source of V, J and clone size, and D and trimming were worked out from the DNA. The sample comprises about 270,000 clones, roughly 85% of which are singletons, and around 3.2% rests with the top ten.

The chain employs TRBV7-9 and TRBJ2-1; 10 nucleotides align to TRBD2. The sequenced sample consisted of peripheral blood. This clonotype was obtained from a young woman with acute or convalescent COVID-19. CDR3 coding DNA: TGTGCCAGCAGACTAGGCACTAGCGGGAATTACAATGAGCAGTTCTTC. It translates to CASRLGTSGNYNEQFF.